What follows are 4 T cell receptor beta chains derived from one specimen sequenced in a study of shared clonotypes between healthy human individuals. TCRdb's table, derived via immunoSEQ multiplex PCR, lists solely in-frame clones and lacks some. The table records about 600,000 clones, about 96% of them present only once. The sequencing sample was made of naive CD4+ T cells sorted from blood. This sample's subset: CD45RA+ positively selected. The receptors were sampled from a woman under 40 in good health.

The V gene is TRBV5-1, the J gene TRBJ2-2; weak D call: TRBD1 (5 bases). Trimming shortened V by 0 bases and J by 5 bases, and 8 bases separated the two germline ends. The CDR3 contains 14 residues. Germline values: CDR1 SGHRS, CDR2 YFSETQ. For the CDR3, the DNA is TGCGCCAGCAGCTTGGTAGCAGGGACCGGGGAGCTGTTTTTT. Encoded protein: CASSLVAGTGELFF.

This sequence joins TRBV28 and TRBJ2-7; possibly TRBD2 for D (5 bases). Trimming took 7 bases from V and 4 from J, leaving 14 bases between them. The CDR3 is made up of 13 amino acids. Looked up from germline, CDR1 is MDHEN and CDR2 is SYDVKM. The CDR3: CASMEAPNYEQYF. In nucleotides, the CDR3 is TGTGCCAGCATGGAGGCCCCCAATTACGAGCAGTACTTC.

The chain joins TRBV28 to TRBJ2-1; TRBD2 matches at 9 bases. Germline values: CDR1 MDHEN, CDR2 SYDVKM. This CDR3 has 15 residues. V lost 6 bases to trimming and J lost 5 bases; unmatched junction nucleotides: 8. DNA of the CDR3: TGTGCCAGCAGAATAGCGGGAGACTTAGACAATGAGCAGTTCTTC. Its protein product is CASRIAGDLDNEQFF.

DNA of the CDR3: TGTGCCAGTAGTATCGTCAGGTTCCTCAATCAGCCCCAGCATTTT. Translating it yields CASSIVRFLNQPQHF. The chain uses TRBV19 and TRBJ1-5; D gene unclear. CDR3 size: 15 residues. Trimming cost V 3 bases and J 3 bases, with 12 bases left between them. From germline, CDR1 is LNHDA and CDR2 SQIVND (reference sequence).